The rows below give T cell receptor beta chains drawn from one sample of a study of T-cell memory formation after mild COVID-19. MiXCR was run by TCRdb on the 5' RACE reads, yielding one entry per CDR3 protein. The data hold 120,000 to 150,000 distinct CDR3 sequences, with 11% to 15% observed a single time. The source material was PBMCs or a T cell subset sorted from them (not recorded which). These receptors all stem from an adult woman who had mild COVID-19 (a few samples of this study predate the infection). Cell type and time point are not known. The CDR3 runs from the conserved cysteine through the conserved F or W. A D gene is named only where the DNA matches it firmly. The size entry is marked missing in some rows and otherwise reads once, few, many or a size class.

>.|TRBD2|TRBV5-1|TRBJ2-1
CASSPRGETSGSNYEQFF
TGCGCCAGCAGCCCACGGGGAGAAACTAGCGGGAGTAACTATGAGCAGTTCTTC
>.|.|TRBV2|TRBJ2-1
CASSDGSAYNEQFF
TGTGCCAGCAGTGACGGGTCGGCCTACAATGAGCAGTTCTTC
>.|.|TRBV18|TRBJ2-1
CASSLVGGAGSGSYNEQFF
TGTGCCAGCTCACTCGTCGGAGGAGCGGGCTCGGGTTCCTACAATGAGCAGTTCTTC
>.|.|TRBV6-5|TRBJ2-2
CASTWGREGELFF
TGTGCCAGCACGTGGGGGCGAGAGGGGGAGCTGTTTTTT
>few|.|TRBV30|TRBJ1-1
CAWSYMNTEAFF
TGTGCCTGGAGTTATATGAACACTGAAGCTTTCTTT
>.|TRBD1|TRBV4-1|TRBJ1-1
CASSAKTGSTEAFF
TGCGCCAGCAGCGCCAAGACAGGGAGCACTGAAGCTTTCTTT
>few|TRBD1|TRBV20-1|TRBJ1-1
CSARVRTGWGTEAFF
TGCAGTGCTAGGGTTAGGACAGGTTGGGGCACTGAAGCTTTCTTT
>few|.|TRBV12-3/TRBV12-4|TRBJ2-2
CASSYGTSGELFF
TGTGCCAGCAGCTACGGGACCTCCGGGGAGCTGTTTTTT
>.|.|TRBV10-3|TRBJ2-7
CAISPDESYEQYF
TGTGCCATCAGCCCTGACGAGAGTTACGAGCAGTACTTC
>.|TRBD2|TRBV3-1|TRBJ2-3
CASSQLTSGGHTDTQYF
TGTGCCAGCAGCCAACTGACTAGCGGGGGCCACACAGATACGCAGTATTTT
>few|.|TRBV6-5|TRBJ1-2
CASSSNPGQGPSSYGYTF
TGTGCCAGCAGTTCCAACCCGGGACAAGGCCCCTCTTCCTATGGCTACACCTTC
>few|.|TRBV20-1|TRBJ2-7
CSARDLGFTEGYEQYF
TGCAGTGCTAGAGATTTAGGGTTTACCGAAGGATACGAGCAGTACTTC
>many|.|TRBV4-1|TRBJ2-7
CASSQDRGYEQYF
TGCGCCAGCAGCCAAGATCGTGGCTACGAGCAGTACTTC
>.|.|TRBV4-2|TRBJ1-2
CASSQEAGDGDGYTF
TGTGCCAGCAGCCAAGAAGCAGGGGACGGCGATGGCTACACCTTC
>.|.|TRBV5-6|TRBJ1-1
CASSLDVVRVGTEAFF
TGTGCCAGCAGCTTGGACGTGGTTAGGGTGGGCACTGAAGCTTTCTTT
>.|.|TRBV24-1|TRBJ1-4
CATSEGVRVGEKLFF
TGTGCCACCTCAGAAGGCGTCAGGGTGGGTGAAAAACTGTTTTTT
>few|TRBD1|TRBV29-1|TRBJ2-3
CSVGSRDRGTDTQYF
TGCAGCGTTGGGTCGAGGGACAGGGGTACAGATACGCAGTATTTT
>.|.|TRBV6-5|TRBJ2-2
CASSLLPSEYNTGELFF
TGTGCCAGCAGTCTACTTCCTAGCGAGTACAACACCGGGGAGCTGTTTTTT
>many|.|TRBV12-3/TRBV12-4|TRBJ2-3
CASSLQGPTDTQYF
TGTGCCAGCAGTTTACAGGGGCCGACAGATACGCAGTATTTT
>few|.|TRBV30|TRBJ2-2
CAWSVRRGGTGELFF
TGTGCCTGGAGTGTACGCAGGGGGGGGACCGGGGAGCTGTTTTTT
>few|.|TRBV6-6|TRBJ2-5
CASSFTEQETQYF
TGTGCCAGCAGTTTCACAGAGCAAGAGACCCAGTACTTC
>many|TRBD1|TRBV9|TRBJ2-5
CASSAYLSDRAAETQYF
TGTGCCAGCAGCGCCTACTTATCGGACAGGGCGGCGGAGACCCAGTACTTC
>.|.|TRBV19|TRBJ1-1
CASSRIPWGGTEAFF
TGTGCCAGTAGCAGAATCCCTTGGGGTGGCACTGAAGCTTTCTTT
>few|TRBD1|TRBV27|TRBJ1-2
CASSWDRGVYGYTF
TGTGCCAGCAGCTGGGACAGGGGGGTCTATGGCTACACCTTC
>few|TRBD2|TRBV24-1|TRBJ2-1
CATGASGGSFPDEQFF
TGTGCCACAGGGGCTAGCGGGGGGTCTTTCCCGGATGAGCAGTTCTTC
>many|.|TRBV4-3|TRBJ2-7
CASSQDYPGTYEQYF
TGCGCCAGCAGCCAGGACTATCCGGGCACCTACGAGCAGTACTTC
>few|.|TRBV29-1|TRBJ2-5
CSVEGGQMEETQYF
TGCAGCGTTGAGGGGGGGCAGATGGAAGAGACCCAGTACTTC
>many|.|TRBV7-9|TRBJ2-1
CASSLGTYNEQFF
TGTGCCAGCAGCCTTGGAACTTACAATGAGCAGTTCTTC
>few|.|TRBV20-1|TRBJ2-7
CSARDPIVGVYEQYF
TGCAGTGCTAGAGATCCGATAGTCGGGGTCTACGAGCAGTACTTC
>.|.|TRBV20-1|TRBJ1-1
CSARGLAAEAFF
TGCAGTGCTCGGGGGTTGGCGGCTGAAGCTTTCTTT
>.|.|TRBV15|TRBJ2-7
CATSGSGDGSEQYF
TGTGCCACCAGCGGTAGCGGAGATGGGAGCGAGCAGTACTTC
>.|TRBD1|TRBV7-9|TRBJ2-7
CASSTGQATYEQYF
TGTGCCAGCAGCACGGGACAGGCAACCTACGAGCAGTACTTC
>few|.|TRBV24-1|TRBJ2-1
CATGATGRAHNEQFF
TGTGCCACCGGCGCCACTGGACGAGCCCACAATGAGCAGTTCTTC
>few|.|TRBV10-3|TRBJ1-6
CAISAGTFRSPLHF
TGTGCCATCAGTGCGGGGACCTTTCGGTCACCCCTCCACTTT
>few|TRBD2|TRBV4-1|TRBJ2-3
CASSHAVGTGGPSTDTQYF
TGCGCCAGCAGCCACGCCGTGGGCACGGGGGGACCCAGCACAGATACGCAGTATTTT
>.|TRBD1|TRBV12-3/TRBV12-4|TRBJ2-5
CASRLDRGQETQYF
TGTGCCAGCAGATTAGACAGGGGACAAGAGACCCAGTACTTC
>few|.|TRBV5-5|TRBJ1-2
CASRRDTGTKFEGYTF
TGTGCCAGCAGGCGGGACACGGGCACGAAGTTTGAGGGCTACACCTTC
>.|.|TRBV4-1|TRBJ2-7
CASSHEVPSWGYEQYF
TGCGCCAGCAGCCATGAGGTTCCGAGTTGGGGCTACGAGCAGTACTTC
>many|.|TRBV20-1|TRBJ2-7
CSAQGTDYEQYF
TGCAGTGCTCAAGGGACCGACTACGAGCAGTACTTC
>few|.|TRBV12-3/TRBV12-4|TRBJ2-2
CASSLLVMNTGELFF
TGTGCCAGCAGTTTACTAGTCATGAACACCGGGGAGCTGTTTTTT
>.|TRBD2|TRBV7-2|TRBJ2-1
CASSLLWRAASGVNEQFF
TGTGCCAGCAGCTTATTATGGCGGGCGGCTAGCGGGGTTAATGAGCAGTTCTTC
>few|TRBD1|TRBV24-1|TRBJ2-3
CATSDLRTGVASTDTQYF
TGTGCCACCAGTGACCTTAGGACAGGGGTCGCCTCCACAGATACGCAGTATTTT
>few|.|TRBV7-8|TRBJ2-7
CASSLARGAVSYEQYF
TGTGCCAGCAGCTTAGCTCGGGGGGCAGTCTCCTACGAGCAGTACTTC
>few|TRBD2|TRBV7-9|TRBJ2-5
CASSSGLAGPTQYF
TGTGCCAGCAGCTCCGGACTAGCGGGACCGACCCAGTACTTC
>.|.|TRBV27|TRBJ2-7
CASSLDPTGYEQYF
TGTGCCAGCAGTCTAGACCCTACAGGGTACGAGCAGTACTTC
>.|TRBD2|TRBV6-5|TRBJ2-1
CASSYTTSGIGNEQFF
TGTGCCAGCAGTTACACGACTAGCGGGATAGGCAATGAGCAGTTCTTC
>few|.|TRBV5-6|TRBJ2-7
CASSPGVIYEQYF
TGTGCCAGCAGCCCGGGGGTAATCTACGAGCAGTACTTC
>.|.|TRBV24-1|TRBJ1-2
CATSDPRDGPNYGYTF
TGTGCCACCAGTGACCCCCGGGACGGCCCTAACTATGGCTACACCTTC
>few|TRBD1|TRBV5-6|TRBJ2-7
CASSQGQGNSYEQYF
TGTGCCAGCAGCCAAGGACAGGGGAACTCCTACGAGCAGTACTTC
>few|.|TRBV4-3|TRBJ2-2
CASSQDRIGASTGELFF
TGCGCCAGCAGCCAAGATCGGATAGGGGCGTCGACCGGGGAGCTGTTTTTT